These T cell receptor beta chains were read from a single sample in a study of blood T cell repertoires in COVID-19. TCRdb's copy holds only in-frame clones and misses some; the assay was immunoSEQ multiplex PCR. The sample records more than 80,000 clones, around four fifths being singletons. Sequenced: peripheral blood. The receptors originated from a human donor in a cohort sampled during active COVID-19. Both conserved end residues are part of each CDR3. A D gene is named only where the DNA matches it firmly. Rows may omit the clone size; those that give it use once, few, many or a size class.

d_call clone_size cdr3_length j_call v_call cdr3_nt cdr3_aa
. . 15 TRBJ1-4 TRBV11-2 TGTGCCAGCAGCTTAGACGGGGTCATAGAGGAAAAACTGTTTTTT CASSLDGVIEEKLFF
. . 13 TRBJ1-1 TRBV10-3 TGTGCCATCAGTGTCAAAGGGGACACTGAAGCTTTCTTT CAISVKGDTEAFF
. . 16 TRBJ1-2 TRBV6-5 TGTGCCAGCAGTTACTCGTCAGCAGCAGGGGTATATGGCTACACCTTC CASSYSSAAGVYGYTF
. few 13 TRBJ1-2 TRBV30 TGTGCCTGGAGCGCAGGGTACAACTATGGCTACACCTTC CAWSAGYNYGYTF
. . 13 TRBJ2-7 TRBV2 TGTGCCAGCAGTGACTACAGGGAAGGGGAGCAGTACTTC CASSDYREGEQYF
. . 16 TRBJ2-2 TRBV9 TGTGCCAGCAGCGTAGGGTTACGACAGAACACCGGGGAGCTGTTTTTT CASSVGLRQNTGELFF
TRBD2 . 19 TRBJ2-1 TRBV5-1 TGCGCCAGCAGCTTGAGATCAGCTAGCGGGATGAGCTCCTACAATGAGCAGTTCTTC CASSLRSASGMSSYNEQFF
. . 12 TRBJ1-2 TRBV3-1/TRBV3-2 TGTGCCAGCAGCCGGCCCGCCGGGGGCTACACCTTC CASSRPAGGYTF
. . 14 TRBJ2-7 TRBV18 TGTGCCAGCTCACCCACAGGGCTCTCCTACGAGCAGTACTTC CASSPTGLSYEQYF
. . 12 TRBJ1-2 TRBV7-9 TGTGCCAGCAGCTTTGCCGGGGATGGCTACACCTTC CASSFAGDGYTF
. . 12 TRBJ1-2 TRBV28 TGTGCCAGCAATATACTACAGGGTAACTACACCTTC CASNILQGNYTF
TRBD2 . 14 TRBJ2-5 TRBV2 TGTGCCAGCAGGGGGGGACTACTTAAAGAGACCCAGTACTTC CASRGGLLKETQYF
. . 15 TRBJ1-4 TRBV11-2 TGTGCCAGCAGCCCCCAGGCAGAACGTAATGAAAAACTGTTTTTT CASSPQAERNEKLFF
. few 14 TRBJ1-6 TRBV3-1/TRBV3-2 TGTGCCAGCAGCCAAGGACTAATAGATCTCACCCTCCACTTT CASSQGLIDLTLHF